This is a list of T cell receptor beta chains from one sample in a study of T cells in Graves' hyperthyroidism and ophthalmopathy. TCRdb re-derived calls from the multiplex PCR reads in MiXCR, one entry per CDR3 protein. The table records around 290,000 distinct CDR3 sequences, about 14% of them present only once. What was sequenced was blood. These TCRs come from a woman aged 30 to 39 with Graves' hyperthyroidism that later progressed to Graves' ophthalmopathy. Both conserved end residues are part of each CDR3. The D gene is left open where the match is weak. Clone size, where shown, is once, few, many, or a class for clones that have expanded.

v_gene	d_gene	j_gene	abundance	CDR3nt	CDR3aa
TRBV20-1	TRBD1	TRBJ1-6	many	TGCAGTGCTAGAGATCCGAACAGGGGGAATAATTCACCCCTCCACTTT	CSARDPNRGNNSPLHF
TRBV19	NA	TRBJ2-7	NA	TGTGCCAGTAGTCCTCGACAGGTGCCCTACGAGCAGTACTTC	CASSPRQVPYEQYF
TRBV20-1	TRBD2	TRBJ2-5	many	TGCAGTGCTGAAACCCCCGGGACTAGCGGACAAGAGACCCAGTACTTC	CSAETPGTSGQETQYF
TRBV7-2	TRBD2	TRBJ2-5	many	TGTGCCAGCAGCTTAGCGCCTCCGCCTAGCGGGCAAGAGACCCAGTACTTC	CASSLAPPPSGQETQYF
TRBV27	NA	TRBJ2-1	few	TGTGCCAGCACCCTCTACGGCACAGGGTTCAATGAGCAGTTCTTC	CASTLYGTGFNEQFF
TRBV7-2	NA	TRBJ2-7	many	TGTGCCAGCAGCTTGATGGCGGAGAACTACGAGCAGTACTTC	CASSLMAENYEQYF
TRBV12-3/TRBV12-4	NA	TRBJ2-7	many	TGTGCCAGCAGTCCACGCCCATCTGACAGTTCCTACGAGCAGTACTTC	CASSPRPSDSSYEQYF
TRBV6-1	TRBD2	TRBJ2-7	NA	TGTGCCAGCAGCGGACTAGCGGGAGGGCCGGGGGAGCAGTACTTC	CASSGLAGGPGEQYF
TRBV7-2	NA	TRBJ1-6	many	TGTGCCAGCAGCACGCGTATGAATTCACCCCTCCACTTT	CASSTRMNSPLHF
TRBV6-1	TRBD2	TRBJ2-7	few	TGTGCCAGCAGTGAATCCCTAGCGGGAGCATACGAGCAGTACTTC	CASSESLAGAYEQYF
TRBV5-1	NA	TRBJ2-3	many	TGTGCCAGCAGTTTGGGTCTCGTCACAGATACGCAGTATTTT	CASSLGLVTDTQYF
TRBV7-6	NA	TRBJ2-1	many	TGTGCCAGCAGCTTATATGAGGATGAGCAGTTCTTC	CASSLYEDEQFF
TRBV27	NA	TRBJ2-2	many	TGTGCCAGCAGTTTTAAGGCTAGCGAAACCGGGGAGCTGTTTTTT	CASSFKASETGELFF
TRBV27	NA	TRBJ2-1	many	TGTGCCAGCAGTGAAGACTTGAGCTCCTACAATGAGCAGTTCTTC	CASSEDLSSYNEQFF
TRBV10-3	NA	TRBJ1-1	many	TGTGCCACCAAACAGGGAACACCTGAAGCTTTCTTT	CATKQGTPEAFF
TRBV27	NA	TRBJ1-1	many	TGTGCCAGCAGTTCATACACACAGGGGAACACTGAAGCTTTCTTT	CASSSYTQGNTEAFF
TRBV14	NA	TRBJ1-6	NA	TGTGCCAGCAGCCAAGCTCAGGGTTATAATTCACCCCTCCACTTT	CASSQAQGYNSPLHF
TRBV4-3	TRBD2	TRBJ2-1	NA	TGCGCCAGCAGCCAAGATAGCGGGACCTACAATGAGCAGTTCTTC	CASSQDSGTYNEQFF
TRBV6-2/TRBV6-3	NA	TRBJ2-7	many	TGTGCCAGCAGTTACTCGACCTACGAGCAGTACTTC	CASSYSTYEQYF
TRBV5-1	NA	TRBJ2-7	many	TGCGCCAGCAGCTCCTCGGCTAGCAGCTACGAGCAGTACTTC	CASSSSASSYEQYF
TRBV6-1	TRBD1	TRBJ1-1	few	TGTGCCAGCAGAGAACAGGGGGAGGAAGCTTTCTTT	CASREQGEEAFF
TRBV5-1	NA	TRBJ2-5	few	TGCGCCAGCAGCAACCGGGAGACCCAGTACTTC	CASSNRETQYF
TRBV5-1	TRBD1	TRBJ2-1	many	TGCGCCAGCAGCCGGGACAGGGGGAACAATGAGCAGTTCTTC	CASSRDRGNNEQFF
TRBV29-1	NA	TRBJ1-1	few	TGCAGCGTTGATCGGGGAGGGCCCGGGGCTGAAGCTTTCTTT	CSVDRGGPGAEAFF
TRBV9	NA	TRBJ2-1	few	TGTGCCAGCAGCGTAGCCCTTGGGGAGGAAAACAATGAGCAGTTCTTC	CASSVALGEENNEQFF
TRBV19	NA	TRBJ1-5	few	TGTGCCAGTAGTATTGAAGGTGGACAGCCCCAGCATTTT	CASSIEGGQPQHF
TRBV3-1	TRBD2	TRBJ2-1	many	TGTGCCAGCAGCCCTAGCGAGCGGGGCTACAATGAGCAGTTCTTC	CASSPSERGYNEQFF
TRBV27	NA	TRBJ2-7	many	TGTGCCAGCAGTTTTAAGGACATCGGGTCCTACGAGCAGTACTTC	CASSFKDIGSYEQYF
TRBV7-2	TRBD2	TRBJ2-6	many	TGTGCCAGCACCGTAGCGGGAGCTGGGGCCAACGTCCTGACTTTC	CASTVAGAGANVLTF
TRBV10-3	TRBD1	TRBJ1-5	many	TGTGCCATCAGTGACGGACAGGGGGTAGCCCAGCATTTT	CAISDGQGVAQHF
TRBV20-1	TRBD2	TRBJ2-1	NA	TGCAGTGCCTCATCTAGAGCGGGAGTGAAAGATGAGCAGTTCTTC	CSASSRAGVKDEQFF
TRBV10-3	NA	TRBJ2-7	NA	TGTGCCATCAGGGGCAACGCAGGAGCCTGCGAGCAGTGCTTC	CAIRGNAGACEQCF
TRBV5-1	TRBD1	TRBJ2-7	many	TGCGCCAGCAGAGGAGTCAACAGGGGTACGGGCCACGAGCAGTACTTC	CASRGVNRGTGHEQYF
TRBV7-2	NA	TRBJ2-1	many	TGTGCCAGCAGCTCAGGGGGGACTAGGGGGGGAACGAAGCAGTTCTTC	CASSSGGTRGGTKQFF
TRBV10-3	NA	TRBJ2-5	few	TGTGCCATCAGTGCAACCGGAGAGACCCAGTACTTC	CAISATGETQYF
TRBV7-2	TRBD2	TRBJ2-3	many	TGTGCCAGCAGCTTACCAGGGGGCCTAGCGGGAGCAGATACGCAGTATTTT	CASSLPGGLAGADTQYF
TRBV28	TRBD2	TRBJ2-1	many	TGTGCCAGCAAAGTGGGGGGGGACTGGAAAAAGAGCTCCTACAATGAGCAGTTCTTC	CASKVGGDWKKSSYNEQFF
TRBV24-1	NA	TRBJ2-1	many	TGTGCCACCAGTGGAGCTGGACAATATTCGGAGCAGTTCTTC	CATSGAGQYSEQFF
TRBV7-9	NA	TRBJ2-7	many	TGTGCCAGCAGCACACGGGAGTATCCCTACGAGCAGTACTTC	CASSTREYPYEQYF
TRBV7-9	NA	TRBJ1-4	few	TGTGCCAGCAGCTCACTTAGCGGGGGAGCAACTAATGAAAAACTGTTTTTT	CASSSLSGGATNEKLFF
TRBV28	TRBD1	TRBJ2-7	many	TGTGCCAGCTGGGCCGGGCAGGGGGCGCGCGAGCAGTACTTC	CASWAGQGAREQYF
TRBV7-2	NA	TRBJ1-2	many	TGTGCCAGCAGCCAAGGGGGGGCCTATGGCTACACCTTC	CASSQGGAYGYTF
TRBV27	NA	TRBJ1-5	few	TGTGCCAGCGCGTTTGGGTGGGGTCAGCCCCAGCATTTT	CASAFGWGQPQHF
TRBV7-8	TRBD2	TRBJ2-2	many	TGTGCCAGCAGCTCGCCCGGGACTAGCCTAACCGGGGAGCTGTTTTTT	CASSSPGTSLTGELFF
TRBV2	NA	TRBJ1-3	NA	TGTGCCAGCACGCGCGACTCTGGAAACACCATATATTTT	CASTRDSGNTIYF
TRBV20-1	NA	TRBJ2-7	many	TGCAGTGCTAGAGCGCGGGGCTCCTACGAGCAGTACTTC	CSARARGSYEQYF
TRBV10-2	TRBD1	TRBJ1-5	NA	TGCGCCACCCGAACAGGGGCAAGTCAGCCCCAGCATTTT	CATRTGASQPQHF
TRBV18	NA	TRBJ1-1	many	TGTGCCAGCTCACCACCAGGGGCACAAGGAACTGAAGCTTTCTTT	CASSPPGAQGTEAFF
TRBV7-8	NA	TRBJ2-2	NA	TGTGCCAGCAGCCTGGACCCAGGTTTGATCGGGCTGTTTTTT	CASSLDPGLIGLFF
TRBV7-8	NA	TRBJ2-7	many	TGTGCCAGCAGCCCCTTTCCCCCGCGAACCTACGAGCAGTACTTC	CASSPFPPRTYEQYF
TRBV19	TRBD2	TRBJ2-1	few	TGTGCCAGTAGGACTAGCGGGGTAAGCTCCTACAATGAGCAGTTCTTC	CASRTSGVSSYNEQFF
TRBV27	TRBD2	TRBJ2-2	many	TGTGCCAGCAGTTCCGCGGGAGCGGGCACCGGGGAGCTGTTTTTT	CASSSAGAGTGELFF
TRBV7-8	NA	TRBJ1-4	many	TGTGCCAGCAGCCCAAAGGGCGGGGTGGAGGAAAAACTGTTTTTT	CASSPKGGVEEKLFF
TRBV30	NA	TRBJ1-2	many	TGTGCCTGGAGCCCTTTGTTAAAGAATGGCTACACCTTC	CAWSPLLKNGYTF
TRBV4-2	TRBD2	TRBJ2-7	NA	TGTGCCAGCAGCCAAGAGTGGCCAGCGGGAGGGACCTACGAGCAGTACTTC	CASSQEWPAGGTYEQYF